This TCR beta chain was obtained from a study of regulatory T cells in long-lasting Graves disease. Study-level information: A definition of persistent Graves' disease required over 5 years of antithyroid drugs plus positive TSH receptor antibodies.

Library construction for TCR beta used iRepertoire HTBI primers and Arm-PCR of CDR3 regions. In TCRdb, the multiplex PCR reads were re-called with MiXCR into one record per CDR3 protein. This sample has more than 350,000 distinct CDR3 sequences, with under 25% found just once. On this clonotype itself: Its antigen is undetermined.

The time point: persistent/refractory GD, antithyroid drugs over 5 years with positive TRAb. Scientists built the TCR library using RNA that was extracted from PBMCs. General study points: Newly diagnosed Graves' patients had higher TCR diversity than persistent ones. The study examined only peripheral blood, not thyroid tissue.

Deletions cut 0 bases from V and 5 bases from J, with 13 bases between. The length of the CDR3 is 15 residues. Per the germline V gene, CDR1 is SEHNR and CDR2 is FQNEAQ (reference sequence). This receptor was taken from a female donor with Graves disease. This material consisted of peripheral blood mononuclear cells (PBMCs), taken when the disease was refractory, from a patient treated with antithyroid drugs. The chain uses TRBV7-9 and TRBJ2-5; D unclear. CDR3 coding DNA: TGTGCCAGCAGCTTAGCGCTAACCGACGGGGAGACCCAGTACTTC. It translates to CASSLALTDGETQYF.